These 23 T cell receptor beta chains were all obtained from the same sample, sequenced in a study of T cells in Graves' hyperthyroidism and ophthalmopathy. TCR beta CDR3 regions were amplified from RNA transcripts. An initial round of RT-PCR targeting the TCR CDR3 relied on the HTBI primer set. TCRdb ran MiXCR on the multiplex PCR reads and lists one entry per CDR3 protein. Of approximately 690,000 distinct CDR3 sequences listed, less than 25% are singletons. The sample comprised blood. These receptors all come from a man aged 25 to 40 with Graves' ophthalmopathy.

The V and J genes are TRBV28 and TRBJ1-1; D is possibly TRBD1 (5 bases). Between the trimmed V and J ends, which lost 6 bases and 0 bases, there was a span of 20 bases. Germline V lookup: CDR1 MDHEN, CDR2 SYDVKM. The CDR3 contains 17 residues. The CDR3 DNA sequence: TGTGCCAGCAGACGGAGGTGGCAGGGAGGGGTGAACACTGAAGCTTTCTTT. Translation: CASRRRWQGGVNTEAFF.

The rearrangement joins TRBV7-3 to TRBJ1-2; 11 nucleotides line up with TRBD1. The CDR3 is 16 amino acids. Germline loops: CDR1 SGHTA, CDR2 FQGTGA. V trimming: 5 bases; J trimming: 8 bases; junction bases outside the gene matches: 13. The CDR3 loop reads CASSPEGNRDRGGYTF. The CDR3 DNA sequence: TGTGCCAGCAGCCCCGAGGGGAACCGGGACAGGGGGGGCTACACCTTC.

This clonotype was observed a handful of times. The rearrangement joins TRBV12-3 or TRBV12-4 to TRBJ1-6, with 10 nucleotides matching TRBD1. This CDR3 spans 14 amino acids. The V segment lost 6 bases and the J segment 7 bases; nucleotides outside the gene matches: 3. CDR3 in DNA: TGTGCCAGCAGGCGACAGGGGGCCAATTCACCCCTCCACTTT. The encoded protein is CASRRQGANSPLHF.

Worth noting for this clonotype: Given a much more abundant clone one base away, this may be a read error. The J gene is TRBJ1-2, the V gene TRBV28; possible D gene TRBD1, 5 bases. This CDR3 is built from 14 residues. The V gene's germline CDR1 is MDHEN and CDR2 SYDVKM. In DNA form, the CDR3 reads TGTGCCAGCACCTCTGGTAGGGGTGGCGATGGCCACACCTTC. Encoded protein: CASTSGRGGDGHTF.

The chain recombines TRBV7-9 with TRBJ2-7; 9 bases agree with TRBD1. Germline loops: CDR1 SEHNR, CDR2 FQNEAQ (reference sequence). The CDR3 covers 15 residues. J lost 2 bases, V lost 5 bases, and 7 bases had no gene match. The CDR3 loop reads CASSETGGSTYEQYF. CDR3 DNA: TGTGCCAGCAGCGAGACAGGGGGATCAACCTACGAGCAGTACTTC.

This chain joins TRBV28 and TRBJ1-6; 7 nucleotides align to TRBD1. The CDR3 has 16 amino acids. V lost 4 bases and J lost 3; bases outside the gene matches: 6. Looked up from germline, CDR1 is MDHEN and CDR2 is SYDVKM. CDR3 in amino acids: CASSSPGTVYNSPLHF. The CDR3 DNA reads as TGTGCCAGCAGTTCGCCCGGGACAGTCTATAATTCACCCCTCCACTTT. Supplemented by reference TRBV28 and TRBJ1-6, the full variable domain reads DVKVTQSSRYLVKRTGEKVFLECVQDMDHENMFWYRQDPGLGLRLIYFSYDVKMKEKGDIPEGYSVSREKKERFSLILESASTNQTSMYLCASSSPGTVYNSPLHFGNGTRLTVT.

V gene TRBV20-1 combines with J gene TRBJ2-1; 7 bases align to TRBD2. This CDR3 region has 16 residues. Germline values: CDR1 DFQATT, CDR2 SNEGSKA (reference sequence). Trimming removed 0 bases from V and 3 bases from J; junction bases left unmatched: 8. The CDR3 DNA sequence: TGCAGTGCTAGAGACCGGGGGAGGGCCCTCTACAATGAGCAGTTCTTC. Protein product: CSARDRGRALYNEQFF.

This clonotype came up once. V and J are TRBV3-1 and TRBJ1-5; TRBD1 agrees at 7 bases. The ends lost 3 bases at V and 0 bases at J; junction bases unmatched: 5. CDR3 length: 16 amino acids. Per the germline V gene, CDR1 is LGHDT and CDR2 is YNNKEL (reference sequence). The DNA of the CDR3 is TGTGCCAGCAGCCATACAGGGGATCATAGCAATCAGCCCCAGCATTTT. Residues: CASSHTGDHSNQPQHF.

V is TRBV7-2 and J is TRBJ2-1; D assignment may be TRBD1 or TRBD2 (5 bases each). Germline V gives CDR1 SGHTA, CDR2 FQGNSA. The ends were cut back, 6 bases at V and 9 bases at J, with 21 bases in the middle. The length of the CDR3 is 15 residues. The CDR3 region is CASSSGTSSYGEQFF. The CDR3 nucleotides read TGTGCCAGCAGTTCCGGGACCAGCTCCTATGGTGAGCAGTTCTTC.

Ten or more counts support this clonotype. In nucleotides, the CDR3 is TGTGCCAGCAGCTTAGGGCTCGCTGGGGGCGAGCAGTACTTC. It yields the protein CASSLGLAGGEQYF. This rearrangement joins TRBV7-2 to TRBJ2-7, with D perhaps TRBD1 or TRBD2 (5 bases each). The CDR3 contains 14 residues. Trimming removed 1 base from V and 6 bases from J, with 13 bases in between. Germline V gene sequence: CDR1 SGHTA, CDR2 FQGNSA. The entire variable domain, with the rest obtained from reference TRBV7-2 and TRBJ2-7, is as follows: GAGVSQSPSNKVTEKGKDVELRCDPISGHTALYWYRQSLGQGLEFLIYFQGNSAPDKSGLPSDRFSAERTGGSVSTLTIQRTQQEDSAVYLCASSLGLAGGEQYFGPGTRLTVT.

The rearrangement uses TRBV11-2 and TRBJ2-3; TRBD2 matches 8 bases. CDR1 SGHAT and CDR2 FQNNGV come from the germline V gene. V dropped 5 bases and J dropped 4; count of bases not matched to a gene: 5. CDR3 length: 14 amino acids. This chain's CDR3 is CASSASTSADTQYF. DNA for the CDR3: TGTGCCAGCAGCGCATCGACTAGCGCAGATACGCAGTATTTT.

There are many counts of this clonotype. The chain recombines TRBV2 with TRBJ2-7, with 7 bases identical to TRBD1. This CDR3 is built from 14 residues. The V gene end was trimmed by 3 bases and the J gene end by 5 bases; junction bases not matched to a gene: 7. The germline CDR1 and CDR2 sequences are SNHLY and FYNNEI. For the CDR3, the DNA is TGTGCCAGCAGTGATTGGAGACAGGGCAACGAGCAGTACTTC. Its translation: CASSDWRQGNEQYF.

This clonotype was found a few times. This chain links TRBV5-1 with TRBJ2-4; 8 bases are shared with TRBD2. Germline CDR1 and CDR2: SGHRS and YFSETQ. Trimming took 4 bases from V and 0 from J; bases not matched to a gene: 9. This CDR3 has 17 amino acids. The CDR3 here is CASSRPYGRVAKNIQYF. Written as DNA, the CDR3 is TGCGCCAGCAGCCGGCCTTACGGGAGGGTAGCCAAAAACATTCAGTACTTC. Full variable domain (outside the CDR3, taken from reference TRBV5-1 and TRBJ2-4): KAGVTQTPRYLIKTRGQQVTLSCSPISGHRSVSWYQQTPGQGLQFLFEYFSETQRNKGNFPGRFSGRQFSNSRSEMNVSTLELGDSALYLCASSRPYGRVAKNIQYFGAGTRLSVL.

The chain carries TRBV10-3 and TRBJ2-7, with D tentatively TRBD1 or TRBD2 (6 bases each). The CDR3 has 13 amino acids. The V gene lost 3 bases and the J gene lost 7 bases, with 13 bases spanning the gap. The germline V gene has CDR1 ENHRY and CDR2 SYGVKD. As DNA, the CDR3 is TGTGCCATCAGTGATGGGGGGCTCAGAGAGCAGTACTTC. It codes for CAISDGGLREQYF.

This sequence joins TRBV19 and TRBJ2-7, with D perhaps TRBD2 (6 bases). The germline gives CDR1 LNHDA, CDR2 SQIVND (reference sequence). The length of the CDR3 is 10 residues. CDR3 protein: CAAGTYEQYF. The CDR3 DNA is TGTGCTGCGGGAACCTACGAGCAGTACTTC.

The chain carries TRBV6-2 or TRBV6-3 and TRBJ2-1; TRBD2 is a possible D gene (6 bases). This CDR3 has 13 amino acids. Trimming removed 8 bases from V and 5 bases from J, with 13 bases in between. CDR1 is MNHEY, CDR2 SVGEGT, per germline. The CDR3, as DNA: TGTGCCAGCGCCCCGCGGGACCACAATGAGCAGTTCTTC. Translated, it gives CASAPRDHNEQFF.

The chain recombines TRBV29-1 with TRBJ1-3; D ambiguous. Germline values: CDR1 SQVTM, CDR2 ANQGSEA. CDR3 size: 14 residues. Trimming left V 4 bases short and J 0 bases short, with 10 bases between. This CDR3 reads CSVVSGISGNTIYF. CDR3 coding DNA: TGCAGCGTTGTCTCAGGCATCTCTGGAAACACCATATATTTT.

This chain connects TRBV7-2 to TRBJ2-2; TRBD1 matches at 8 bases. There are 16 residues in the CDR3. Looked up from germline, CDR1 is SGHTA and CDR2 is FQGNSA. J lost 3 bases, V lost 5 bases, and 8 bases had no gene match. CDR3 amino acids: CASSPRQGTYTGELFF. CDR3 nucleotides: TGTGCCAGCAGCCCCCGACAGGGGACTTACACCGGGGAGCTGTTTTTT. Full variable domain (missing parts from reference TRBV7-2 and TRBJ2-2): GAGVSQSPSNKVTEKGKDVELRCDPISGHTALYWYRQSLGQGLEFLIYFQGNSAPDKSGLPSDRFSAERTGGSVSTLTIQRTQQEDSAVYLCASSPRQGTYTGELFFGEGSRLTVL.

This clonotype was recorded at least ten times. J is TRBJ2-7 and V is TRBV28, with 8 bases aligning to TRBD1. The junction had 4 bases not matched to a gene; V was cut back by 3 bases and J by 6 bases. CDR3 length: 13 amino acids. Germline values: CDR1 MDHEN, CDR2 SYDVKM. CDR3 protein: CASSFAGGAEQYF. In nucleotides, the CDR3 is TGTGCCAGCAGTTTCGCAGGGGGCGCCGAGCAGTACTTC.

This clonotype was seen at least ten times. Here the CDR3 reads CAWSRQGAGETQYF. The CDR3 DNA reads as TGTGCCTGGAGTCGACAGGGGGCAGGAGAGACCCAGTACTTC. V and J are TRBV30 and TRBJ2-5, with 10 bases fitting TRBD1. CDR1 is GTSNPN and CDR2 is SVGIG in the germline V gene (reference sequence). The trim removed 2 bases at V and 4 bases at J, leaving 4 bases unmatched. This CDR3 region has 14 residues.

This clonotype showed up just a few times. The chain is built from TRBV28 and TRBJ2-1; 15 bases are shared with TRBD2. CDR1 is MDHEN, CDR2 SYDVKM, per germline. The CDR3 is 20 residues long. V lost 1 base and J lost 1; bases outside the gene matches: 8. CDR3 coding DNA: TGTGCCAGCAGTTTATATGAAGGGACTAGCGGGAGGTGGTCCTACAATGAGCAGTTCTTC. Translation gives CASSLYEGTSGRWSYNEQFF.

The V call is TRBV6-1, the J call TRBJ2-1; D is ambiguous. V was trimmed by 2 bases and J by 0 bases, leaving 17 bases between them. Per germline, CDR1 MNHNS and CDR2 SASEGT. This CDR3 has 18 amino acids. The CDR3: CASSENGLGKSSYNEQFF. The CDR3 DNA reads as TGTGCCAGCAGTGAAAACGGGTTAGGAAAGAGCTCCTACAATGAGCAGTTCTTC.

This clonotype was picked up one time. The gene calls are TRBV7-9 and TRBJ2-1, with TRBD2 identical over 13 bases. The germline V gene has CDR1 SEHNR and CDR2 FQNEAQ (reference sequence). The CDR3 spans 17 residues. V lost 5 bases, J lost 5 bases, and 9 bases stayed unmatched. The CDR3 reads CASSAGTSGIPNNEQFF. CDR3 DNA sequence: TGTGCCAGCAGCGCCGGGACTAGCGGGATCCCCAACAATGAGCAGTTCTTC.